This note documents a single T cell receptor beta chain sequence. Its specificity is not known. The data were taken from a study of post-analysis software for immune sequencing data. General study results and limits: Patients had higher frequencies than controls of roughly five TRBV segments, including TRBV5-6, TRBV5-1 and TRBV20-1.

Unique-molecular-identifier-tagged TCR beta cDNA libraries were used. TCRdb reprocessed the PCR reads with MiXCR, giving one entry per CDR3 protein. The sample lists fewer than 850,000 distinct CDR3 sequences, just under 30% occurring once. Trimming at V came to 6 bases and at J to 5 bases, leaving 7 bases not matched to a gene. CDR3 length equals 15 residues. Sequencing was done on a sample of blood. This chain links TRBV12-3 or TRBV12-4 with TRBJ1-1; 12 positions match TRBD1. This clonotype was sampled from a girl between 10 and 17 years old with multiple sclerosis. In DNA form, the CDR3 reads TGTGCCAGCAGAACGGGACAGGGGGCGTTAACTGAAGCTTTCTTT. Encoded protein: CASRTGQGALTEAFF.